These T cell receptor beta chains were read from a single sample in a study of T cell responses to AZD1222 COVID-19 vaccine. Clones were sequenced by immunoSEQ multiplex PCR, and TCRdb holds only the in-frame ones, with some missing. In the table there are approximately 150,000 clones, over 75% of which are singletons. Sample: peripheral blood, taken on day 0 of AZD1222 vaccination. The receptors shown here come from an adult in good health. Both conserved end residues are part of each CDR3. The order of the fields is J gene, D gene, clone size, V gene, CDR3 DNA, CDR3 protein. The D gene is left open where the match is weak. Clone size is stated in some rows and not others, as once, few, many or a class when expanded.

TRBJ2-2	TRBD1	.	TRBV19	TGTGCCAGTGGGGACAGTCTTAACACCGGGGAGCTGTTTTTT	CASGDSLNTGELFF
TRBJ1-1	.	few	TRBV7-2	TGTGCCAGCAGCTTGAGGGCAGCCCGGGGCACTGAAGCTTTCTTT	CASSLRAARGTEAFF
TRBJ1-2	.	.	TRBV3-1/TRBV3-2	TGTGCCAGCAGCCTCGGGGGAACCTATGGCTACACCTTC	CASSLGGTYGYTF
TRBJ1-6	.	.	TRBV25-1	TGTGCCAGCAGTGAATCTCACAGGGTTGGTTCACCCCTCCACTTT	CASSESHRVGSPLHF
TRBJ2-1	.	.	TRBV7-9	TGTGCCAGCAGCCTCAGGGCGGGCGGATTATACAATGAGCAGTTCTTC	CASSLRAGGLYNEQFF
TRBJ1-2	.	.	TRBV24-1	TGTGCCACCAGTGCCCACCCCTGGGGTGTCGACTATGGCTACACCTTC	CATSAHPWGVDYGYTF
TRBJ1-5	.	.	TRBV2	TGTGCCAGCAGTGTGGCGGGAAGGCGGCAGCCCCAGCATTTT	CASSVAGRRQPQHF
TRBJ2-5	.	.	TRBV6-5	TGTGCCAGCGCGAGGGGCCCCGCCGGTAAAGAGACCCAGTACTTC	CASARGPAGKETQYF
TRBJ2-7	TRBD1	.	TRBV19	TGTGCCAGTAGTATGTGGACAGGTCCTGCCTACGAGCAGTACTTC	CASSMWTGPAYEQYF
TRBJ2-7	TRBD1	once	TRBV6-6	TGTGCCAGCAGCCAGACCCGACAGGGCACCTACGAGCAGTACTTC	CASSQTRQGTYEQYF
TRBJ2-1	TRBD1	.	TRBV19	TGTGCCAGTAGCCTCGACCGGGACAGGGGGCCGAATGAGCAGTTCTTC	CASSLDRDRGPNEQFF
TRBJ2-3	.	.	TRBV3-1/TRBV3-2	TGTGCCAGCAGCCAAGGTGTGGGGCTCCACACAGATACGCAGTATTTT	CASSQGVGLHTDTQYF
TRBJ2-7	.	.	TRBV4-1	TGCGCCAGCAGCCATTCAGTACTAGGCGGCTACGAGCAGTACTTC	CASSHSVLGGYEQYF
TRBJ1-1	.	.	TRBV19	TGTGCCAGTAGTCAACTACCACGGGGAGCTTTCTTT	CASSQLPRGAFF
TRBJ1-1	.	.	TRBV14	TGTGCCAGCGCCGCACAGGTGAACACTGAAGCTTTCTTT	CASAAQVNTEAFF
TRBJ2-7	TRBD1	.	TRBV5-1	TGCGCCAGCAGCTTGGGGACCGGGACAGGGGTTCACGAGCAGTACTTC	CASSLGTGTGVHEQYF
TRBJ1-1	.	.	TRBV20-1	TGCAGTGGCTATCAGGGACCTGAAGCTTTCTTT	CSGYQGPEAFF
TRBJ1-1	.	.	TRBV9	TGTGCCAGCACCTACGTAGCGAGTAGTACTGAAGCTTTCTTT	CASTYVASSTEAFF
TRBJ1-2	.	.	TRBV4-2	TGTGCCAGCAGCCAAGATAGCATACAGCCGACGGGTGGCTACACCTTC	CASSQDSIQPTGGYTF
TRBJ1-1	.	.	TRBV27	TGTGCCAGCAGCTTGGGACCCTTCCTACACACTGAAGCTTTCTTT	CASSLGPFLHTEAFF
TRBJ1-1	.	many	TRBV7-2	TGTGCCAGCATCCCGGGGACACTGAACACTGAAGCTTTCTTT	CASIPGTLNTEAFF
TRBJ2-3	TRBD2	.	TRBV5-1	TGCGCCAGCAGATCGGGACTAGCGGGAGGGCAAGGCACAGATACGCAGTATTTT	CASRSGLAGGQGTDTQYF
TRBJ1-1	.	.	TRBV4-1	TGCGCCAGCAGCCAAGATCAGCTAGCTTTCTTT	CASSQDQLAFF
TRBJ1-1	.	.	TRBV7-9	TGTGCCAGCAGCTCGTCGACTACACCGGGTCCTGAAGCTTTCTTT	CASSSSTTPGPEAFF
TRBJ2-2	.	.	TRBV13	TGTGCCAGCAGCGGGATACAGGAAGCGAACACCGGGGAGCTGTTTTTT	CASSGIQEANTGELFF
TRBJ2-2	.	.	TRBV7-6	TGTGCCGTACAGGGCCACACCGGGGAGCTGTTTTTT	CAVQGHTGELFF
TRBJ2-2	.	.	TRBV7-3	TGTGCCAGCAGCTTATCCGGGGCCAACACCGGGGAGCTGTTTTTT	CASSLSGANTGELFF
TRBJ1-5	.	.	TRBV19	TGTGCCAGTATCTCCGGGTCTTATAGCAATCAGCCCCAGCATTTT	CASISGSYSNQPQHF
TRBJ1-1	.	.	TRBV13	TGTGCCAGCAGCCCAATGGCCCCAAACACTGAAGCTTTCTTT	CASSPMAPNTEAFF
TRBJ2-7	.	.	TRBV11-2	TGTGCCAGCAGCTTATCCAATGCCGGCCTGGGCGAGCAGTACTTC	CASSLSNAGLGEQYF
TRBJ2-4	.	.	TRBV28	TGTGCCAGCAGTTCGCCCCGTGGGGTATTTGCCAAAAACATTCAGTACTTC	CASSSPRGVFAKNIQYF
TRBJ2-3	TRBD1	.	TRBV5-1	TGCGCCAGCAGCTTACAGGGGGGTACGCAGTATTTT	CASSLQGGTQYF
TRBJ1-2	TRBD1	.	TRBV6-5	TGTGCCAGCAGTCGGACAGGAGATGGCTACACCTTC	CASSRTGDGYTF
TRBJ1-3	.	.	TRBV19	TGTGCCAGTGGACGAGACTCTGGAAACACCATATATTTT	CASGRDSGNTIYF
TRBJ2-1	TRBD2	.	TRBV5-1	TGCGCCAGCAGCGTACTAGCGGGAGGGCCCAATGAGCAGTTCTTC	CASSVLAGGPNEQFF
TRBJ1-4	TRBD1	.	TRBV19	TGTGCCAGTAGCCGGGACAGGGAGAGTGAAAAACTGTTTTTT	CASSRDRESEKLFF
TRBJ2-1	TRBD1	.	TRBV5-4	TGTGCCAGCAGCTTGGTGGGACAGGGAAACAATGAGCAGTTCTTC	CASSLVGQGNNEQFF
TRBJ1-2	TRBD1	.	TRBV28	TGTGCCAGCAGTTTTGGAGGGGGCAGGAGGAACTATGGCTACACCTTC	CASSFGGGRRNYGYTF
TRBJ2-7	TRBD2	.	TRBV4-1	TGCGCCAGCAGCCAAGATTCGCGGGGGGCCTACGAGCAGTACTTC	CASSQDSRGAYEQYF
TRBJ2-3	TRBD2	.	TRBV4-2	TGTGCCAGCAGCCAAAGGGTAGCGGGGGGGCCCTCAGATACGCAGTATTTT	CASSQRVAGGPSDTQYF
TRBJ2-7	.	.	TRBV3-1/TRBV3-2	TGTGCCAGCAGCCAAAACTGGGGCGGGTCCTACGAGCAGTACTTC	CASSQNWGGSYEQYF
TRBJ1-5	TRBD1	.	TRBV7-8	TGTGCCAGCTCACTTCGGGACAGTCCTCGCAATCAGCCCCAGCATTTT	CASSLRDSPRNQPQHF
TRBJ1-5	.	.	TRBV9	TGTGCCAGCAGCATCTCCGGGGCGAGCAATCAGCCCCAGCATTTT	CASSISGASNQPQHF
TRBJ1-5	TRBD1	.	TRBV19	TGTGCCAGTATGGAAACAGGGGGCTATTATCAGCCCCAGCATTTT	CASMETGGYYQPQHF